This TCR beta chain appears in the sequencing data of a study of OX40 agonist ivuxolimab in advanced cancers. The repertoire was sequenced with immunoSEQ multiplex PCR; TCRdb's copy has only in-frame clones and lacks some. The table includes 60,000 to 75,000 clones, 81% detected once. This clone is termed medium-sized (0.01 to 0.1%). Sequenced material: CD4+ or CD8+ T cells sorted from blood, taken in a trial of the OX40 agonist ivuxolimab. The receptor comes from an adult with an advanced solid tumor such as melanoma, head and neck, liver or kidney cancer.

The CDR3 DNA reads as TGTGCCAGCACCCCCTGGGGGAGTTCAGGGCAGCCCCAGCATTTT. It translates to CASTPWGSSGQPQHF. J is TRBJ1-5 and V is TRBV6-1, with a possible D match to TRBD1 (5 bases). The V gene lost 7 bases and the J gene lost 7 bases, with 20 bases spanning the gap. Germline values: CDR1 MNHNS, CDR2 SASEGT. The CDR3 has 15 amino acids.